The 9 T cell receptor beta chains presented below share a single source sample, sequenced in a study of T cells in Graves' hyperthyroidism and ophthalmopathy. The investigators amplified TCR beta CDR3 regions from RNA transcripts. HTBI primers drove first-round RT-PCR of the TCR CDR3. TCRdb reanalysed the multiplex PCR reads using MiXCR and keeps one entry per CDR3 protein. Seen here are hundreds of thousands of distinct CDR3 sequences, around 20% observed once, and the top ten hold approximately 50%. Sequences were obtained from blood. Receptors originate from a man aged 35-49 years with Graves' ophthalmopathy.

This clonotype has ten or more counts. The chain links TRBV7-9 to TRBJ2-2; 10 bases map to TRBD1. Germline V gene sequence: CDR1 SEHNR, CDR2 FQNEAQ (reference sequence). The V gene end was trimmed by 5 bases and the J gene end by 6 bases; junction bases not matched to a gene: 6. CDR3 length equals 15 residues. The CDR3 sequence: CASSPGDRGSGELFF. DNA of the CDR3: TGTGCCAGCAGCCCCGGGGACAGGGGTTCCGGGGAGCTGTTTTTT. Based on the CDR3 plus reference TRBV7-9 and TRBJ2-2, the full variable domain is DTGVSQNPRHKITKRGQNVTFRCDPISEHNRLYWYRQTLGQGPEFLTYFQNEAQLEKSRLLSDRFSAERPKGSFSTLEIQRTEQGDSAMYLCASSPGDRGSGELFFGEGSRLTVL.

Many counts were recorded for this clonotype. The chain couples TRBV7-9 to TRBJ1-4, with D possibly TRBD1 on 6 matching bases. Germline loops: CDR1 SEHNR, CDR2 FQNEAQ (reference sequence). The germline V and J ends were trimmed by 2 bases and 7 bases, with 17 bases remaining between them. The CDR3 runs to 16 residues. The CDR3 nucleotides read TGTGCCAGCAGCTTATATTCCGCGGGGGCGCGTGAAAAACTGTTTTTT. As protein: CASSLYSAGAREKLFF.

This clonotype was picked up many times. The chain couples TRBV6-2 or TRBV6-3 to TRBJ2-7, with D perhaps assigned TRBD1 or TRBD2 (6 bases each). V gave up 6 bases and J gave up 7 bases, with 19 bases separating them. This CDR3 contains 14 residues. Germline V gives CDR1 MNHEY, CDR2 SVGEGT. CDR3 residues: CASRRGGLLQEQYF. In DNA form, the CDR3 reads TGTGCCAGCAGGCGAGGGGGACTGCTTCAGGAGCAGTACTTC.

This clonotype has just a few counts. The rearrangement links TRBV27 to TRBJ1-4, with no clear D. Germline CDR1 MNHEY, CDR2 SMNVEV (reference sequence). Trimming removed 0 bases from V and 0 bases from J, with 14 bases in between. CDR3 size: 18 residues. This CDR3 is CASSLSYSSPATNEKLFF. CDR3 DNA sequence: TGTGCCAGCAGTTTATCTTACAGCTCTCCTGCAACTAATGAAAAACTGTTTTTT.

The chain recombines TRBV7-2 with TRBJ1-1; no reliable D call. The germline V gene encodes CDR1 SGHTA and CDR2 FQGNSA. This CDR3 has 12 amino acids. V lost 10 bases and J 3 bases, leaving 12 bases between the germline ends. The CDR3 is CATGRADTEAFF. The CDR3, as DNA: TGTGCCACCGGGCGGGCTGACACTGAAGCTTTCTTT.

This clonotype was seen a handful of times. This chain uses TRBV18 with TRBJ1-1, with 10 bases fitting TRBD1. V lost 2 bases, J lost 5 bases, and 2 bases stayed unmatched. This CDR3 has 14 amino acids. Germline values: CDR1 KGHSH, CDR2 LQKENI. CDR3 residues: CASSPSGQGTEAFF. The CDR3 DNA sequence: TGTGCCAGCTCACCATCGGGACAGGGGACTGAAGCTTTCTTT.

Of note for this clonotype: Since a much larger clone is just one base distant, this may be a read error. The chain is built from TRBV3-1 and TRBJ2-2, with D perhaps TRBD1 or TRBD2 (5 bases each). The germline gives CDR1 LGHDT, CDR2 YNNKEL (reference sequence). The CDR3 runs 14 residues. CDR3 in amino acids: CASSPPGNTGELLF. For the CDR3, the DNA is TGTGCCAGCAGCCCACCAGGGAACACCGGGGAGCTGCTTTTT.

The V gene is TRBV27, the J gene TRBJ1-6, with D hard to call. The V and J ends lost 6 bases and 6 bases respectively, with 15 bases between them. CDR3 size: 15 residues. From germline, CDR1 is MNHEY and CDR2 SMNVEV (reference sequence). CDR3 sequence: CASRREGWVNSPLHF. The CDR3 DNA is TGTGCCAGCAGACGCGAGGGCTGGGTTAATTCACCCCTCCACTTT.

The chain is built from TRBV3-1 and TRBJ2-5, with 7 bases lining up with TRBD1. Germline-derived CDR1 and CDR2 are LGHDT and YNNKEL (reference sequence). Trimming removed 8 bases from V and 5 bases from J; junction bases left unmatched: 5. CDR3 length: 12 residues. The CDR3 DNA reads as TGTGCCAGCGGGACAGTAAGGGAGACCCAGTACTTC. Encoded protein: CASGTVRETQYF.